This TCR beta chain was recovered during a study of T cell responses to AZD1222 COVID-19 vaccine. Turning to the study itself: Whether given at about 4 or about 12 weeks, second doses were pooled.

For this clone: Its antigen remains unknown.

Study-level findings and limits: Among vaccine-associated CD4 TCRs, coverage spanned spike, with dominance at 160-218 and 743-854. Donors in the cohort were predominantly white British and more often female, and clonal diversity was possibly underestimated. Just a handful of people given AZD1222 tested seropositive at baseline.

The CDR3 extends over 14 amino acids. The junction had 9 bases not matched to a gene; V was cut back by 8 bases and J by 4 bases. Germline CDR1 and CDR2: MDHEN and SYDVKM. The repertoire was sequenced with immunoSEQ multiplex PCR; TCRdb's copy has only in-frame clones and lacks some. The sample consists of about 140,000 clones, 80% to 90% of them appearing once. The sequences come from peripheral blood, collected on day 0 of AZD1222 vaccination. This TCR was recovered from an adult in good health. The gene calls are TRBV28 and TRBJ2-3, with 7 positions matching TRBD1. CDR3 DNA: TGTGCCAGCGTGACAGGGAGAACGTCAGATACGCAGTATTTT. Translated: CASVTGRTSDTQYF.